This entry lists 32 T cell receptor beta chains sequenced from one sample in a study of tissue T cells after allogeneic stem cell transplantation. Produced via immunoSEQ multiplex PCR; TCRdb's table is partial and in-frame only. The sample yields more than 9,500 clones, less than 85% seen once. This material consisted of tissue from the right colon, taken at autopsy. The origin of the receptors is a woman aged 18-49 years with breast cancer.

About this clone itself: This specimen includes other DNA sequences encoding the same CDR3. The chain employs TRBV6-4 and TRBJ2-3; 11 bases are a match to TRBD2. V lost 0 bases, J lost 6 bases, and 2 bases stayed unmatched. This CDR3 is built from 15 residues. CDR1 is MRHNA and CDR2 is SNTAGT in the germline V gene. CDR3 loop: CASSDSSGGADTQYF. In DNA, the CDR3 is TGTGCCAGCAGTGACTCTAGCGGGGGGGCCGATACGCAGTATTTT.

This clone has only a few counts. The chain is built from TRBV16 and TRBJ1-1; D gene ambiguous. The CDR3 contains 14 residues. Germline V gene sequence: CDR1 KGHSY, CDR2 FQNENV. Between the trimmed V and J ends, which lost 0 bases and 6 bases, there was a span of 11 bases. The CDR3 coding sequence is TGTGCCAGCAGCCAATCGATGGCGGGAGCTGAAGCTTTCTTT. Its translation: CASSQSMAGAEAFF.

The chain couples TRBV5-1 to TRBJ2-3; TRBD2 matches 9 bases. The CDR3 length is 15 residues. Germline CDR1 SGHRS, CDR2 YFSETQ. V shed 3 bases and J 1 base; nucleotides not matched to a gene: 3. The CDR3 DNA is TGCGCCAGCAGCTATGAGCGGGGGGGCACAGATACGCAGTATTTT. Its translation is CASSYERGGTDTQYF.

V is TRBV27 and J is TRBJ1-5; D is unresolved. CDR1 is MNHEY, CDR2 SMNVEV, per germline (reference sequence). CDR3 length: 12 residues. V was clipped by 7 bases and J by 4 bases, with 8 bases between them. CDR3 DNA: TGTGCCAGCATGATCGTAAATCAGCCCCAGCATTTT. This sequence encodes CASMIVNQPQHF.

The CDR3 spells CASTGGLNYGYTF. The CDR3 region has the DNA TGTGCCAGCACCGGAGGGTTAAACTATGGCTACACCTTC. The V and J genes are TRBV6-5 and TRBJ1-2; no clear D. The V and J ends lost 7 bases and 2 bases respectively, with 11 bases between them. Germline-derived CDR1 and CDR2 are MNHEY and SVGAGI. The CDR3 has 13 residues.

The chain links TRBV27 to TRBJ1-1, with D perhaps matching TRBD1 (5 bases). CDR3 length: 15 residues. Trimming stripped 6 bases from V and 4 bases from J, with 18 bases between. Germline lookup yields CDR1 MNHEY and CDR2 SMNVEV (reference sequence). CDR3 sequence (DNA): TGTGCCAGCAGCTTCGCCGGGGGTGAGGGCACTGAAGCTTTCTTT. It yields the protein CASSFAGGEGTEAFF.

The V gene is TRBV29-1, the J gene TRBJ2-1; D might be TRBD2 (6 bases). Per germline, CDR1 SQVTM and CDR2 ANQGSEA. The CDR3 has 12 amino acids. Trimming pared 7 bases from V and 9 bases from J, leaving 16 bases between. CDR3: CSAGSLASEQFF. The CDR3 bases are TGCAGCGCCGGATCTCTAGCGTCTGAGCAGTTCTTC.

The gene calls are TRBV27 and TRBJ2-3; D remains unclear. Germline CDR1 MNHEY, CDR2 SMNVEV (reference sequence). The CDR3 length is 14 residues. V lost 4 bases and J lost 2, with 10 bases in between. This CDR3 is CASSWSRLTDTQYF. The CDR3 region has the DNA TGTGCCAGCAGTTGGTCCAGACTCACAGATACGCAGTATTTT.

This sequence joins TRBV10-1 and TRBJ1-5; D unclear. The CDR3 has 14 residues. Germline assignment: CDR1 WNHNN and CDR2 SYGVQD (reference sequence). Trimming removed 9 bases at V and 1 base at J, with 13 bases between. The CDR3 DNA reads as TGCGCCAGGGTAATGGAGACGAGCAATCAGCCCCAGCATTTT. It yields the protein CARVMETSNQPQHF.

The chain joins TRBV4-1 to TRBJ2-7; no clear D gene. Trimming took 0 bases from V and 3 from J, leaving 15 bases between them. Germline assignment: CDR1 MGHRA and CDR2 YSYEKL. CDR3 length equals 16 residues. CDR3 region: CASSQEPAQQHYEQYF. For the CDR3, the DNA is TGCGCCAGCAGCCAAGAACCCGCCCAACAGCACTACGAGCAGTACTTC.

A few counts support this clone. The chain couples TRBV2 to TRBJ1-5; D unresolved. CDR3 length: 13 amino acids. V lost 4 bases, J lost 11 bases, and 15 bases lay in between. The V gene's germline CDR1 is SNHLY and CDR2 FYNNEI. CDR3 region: CASSADRSSTQHF. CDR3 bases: TGTGCCAGCAGTGCTGACCGGTCGTCGACCCAGCATTTT.

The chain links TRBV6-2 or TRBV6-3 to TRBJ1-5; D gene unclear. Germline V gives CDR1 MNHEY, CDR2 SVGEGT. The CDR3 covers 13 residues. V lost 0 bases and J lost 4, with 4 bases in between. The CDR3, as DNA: TGTGCCAGCAGTTACTCCGAGAATCAGCCCCAGCATTTT. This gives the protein CASSYSENQPQHF.

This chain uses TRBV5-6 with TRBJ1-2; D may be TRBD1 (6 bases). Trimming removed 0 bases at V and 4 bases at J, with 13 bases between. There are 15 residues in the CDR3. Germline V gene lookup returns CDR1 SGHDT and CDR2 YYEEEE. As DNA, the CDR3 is TGTGCCAGCAGCTTGGCCGGCAGGGGTACCTATGGCTACACCTTC. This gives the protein CASSLAGRGTYGYTF.

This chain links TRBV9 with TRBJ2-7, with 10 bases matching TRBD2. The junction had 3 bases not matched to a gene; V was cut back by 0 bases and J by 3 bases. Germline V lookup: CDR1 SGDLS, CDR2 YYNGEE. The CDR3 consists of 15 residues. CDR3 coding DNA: TGTGCCAGCAGCGTAGAGGCTAGCGGGAGCTACGAGCAGTACTTC. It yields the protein CASSVEASGSYEQYF.

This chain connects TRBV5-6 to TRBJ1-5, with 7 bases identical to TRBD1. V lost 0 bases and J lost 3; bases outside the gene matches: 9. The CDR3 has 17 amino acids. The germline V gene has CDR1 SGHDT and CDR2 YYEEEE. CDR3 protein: CASSLAQGGEDNQPQHF. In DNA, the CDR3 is TGTGCCAGCAGCTTGGCTCAGGGGGGGGAGGACAATCAGCCCCAGCATTTT.

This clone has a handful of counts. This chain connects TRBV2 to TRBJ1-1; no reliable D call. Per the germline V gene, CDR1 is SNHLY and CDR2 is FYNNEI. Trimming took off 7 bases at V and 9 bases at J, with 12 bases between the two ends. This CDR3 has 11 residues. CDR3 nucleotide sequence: TGTGCCAGCAAGGAGAAGGTCCAAGCTTTCTTT. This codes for CASKEKVQAFF.

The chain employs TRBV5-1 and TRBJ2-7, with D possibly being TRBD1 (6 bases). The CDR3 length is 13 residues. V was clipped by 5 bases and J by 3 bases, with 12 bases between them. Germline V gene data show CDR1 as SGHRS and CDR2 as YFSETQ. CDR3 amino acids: CASSLLDSYEQYF. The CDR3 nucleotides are TGCGCCAGCAGTTTATTGGACAGCTACGAGCAGTACTTC.

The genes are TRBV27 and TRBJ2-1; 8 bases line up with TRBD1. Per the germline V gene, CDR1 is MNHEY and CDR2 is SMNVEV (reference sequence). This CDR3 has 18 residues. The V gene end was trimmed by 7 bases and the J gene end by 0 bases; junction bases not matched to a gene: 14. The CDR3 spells CASKPDRGWGSSYNEQFF. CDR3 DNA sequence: TGTGCCAGCAAACCCGACAGGGGATGGGGGAGCTCCTACAATGAGCAGTTCTTC.

This CDR3 reads CARPVGTEFYEQYF. For the CDR3, the DNA is TGTGCCCGCCCCGTGGGGACAGAGTTCTACGAGCAGTACTTC. V usage is TRBV19 and J usage is TRBJ2-7, with 7 bases lining up with TRBD1. With V trimmed by 11 bases and J by 3 bases, 13 bases remained unmatched. This CDR3 is 14 amino acids long. Germline V gives CDR1 LNHDA, CDR2 SQIVND (reference sequence).

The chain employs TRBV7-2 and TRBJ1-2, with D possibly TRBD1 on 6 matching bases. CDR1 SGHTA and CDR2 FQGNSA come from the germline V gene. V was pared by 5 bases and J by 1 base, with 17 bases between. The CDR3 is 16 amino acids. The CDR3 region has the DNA TGTGCCAGCAGCCCTAGCAGGGGCGGGGGTAACTATGGCTACACCTTC. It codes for CASSPSRGGGNYGYTF.

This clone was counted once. The CDR3 nucleotides are TGTGCCAGTAGTAAGGGGACGGATACTGAAGCTTTCTTT. Its translation is CASSKGTDTEAFF. The chain uses TRBV19 and TRBJ1-1, with D tentatively TRBD1 (5 bases). Trimming cost V 4 bases and J 5 bases, with 11 bases left between them. The CDR3 contains 13 residues. Germline values: CDR1 LNHDA, CDR2 SQIVND (reference sequence). The complete variable domain, with remaining parts taken from reference TRBV19 and TRBJ1-1, reads DGGITQSPKYLFRKEGQNVTLSCEQNLNHDAMYWYRQDPGQGLRLIYYSQIVNDFQKGDIAEGYSVSREKKESFPLTVTSAQKNPTAFYLCASSKGTDTEAFFGQGTRLTVV.

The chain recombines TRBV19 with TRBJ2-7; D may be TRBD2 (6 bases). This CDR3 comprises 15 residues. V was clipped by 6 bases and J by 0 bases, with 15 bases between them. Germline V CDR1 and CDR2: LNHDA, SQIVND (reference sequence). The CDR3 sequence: CASRQTSFGSYEQYF. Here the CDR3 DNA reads TGTGCCAGTAGACAGACTAGTTTCGGCTCCTACGAGCAGTACTTC.

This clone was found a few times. As DNA, the CDR3 is TGTGCCAGCAGCTATAGCGGGGTCAATGAGCAGTTCTTC. Translated: CASSYSGVNEQFF. This chain connects TRBV9 to TRBJ2-1; TRBD2 matches 8 bases. The CDR3 is made up of 13 amino acids. Trimming removed 4 bases from V and 6 bases from J; junction bases left unmatched: 3. The germline V gene has CDR1 SGDLS and CDR2 YYNGEE.

CDR3 sequence: CASSLRPSNLNSPLHF. The CDR3 nucleotides read TGTGCCAGCAGCTTAAGACCTTCCAATCTCAATTCACCCCTCCACTTT. V usage is TRBV7-2 and J usage is TRBJ1-6; no reliable D call. Germline V lookup: CDR1 SGHTA, CDR2 FQGNSA. The CDR3 has 16 amino acids. Trimming took 2 bases from V and 7 from J, leaving 15 bases between them.

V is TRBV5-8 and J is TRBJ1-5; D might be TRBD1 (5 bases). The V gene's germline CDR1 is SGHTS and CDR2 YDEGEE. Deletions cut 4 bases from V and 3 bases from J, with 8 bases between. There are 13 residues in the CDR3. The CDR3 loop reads CASSQGLNQPQHF. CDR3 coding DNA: TGTGCCAGCAGCCAGGGCCTCAATCAGCCCCAGCATTTT.

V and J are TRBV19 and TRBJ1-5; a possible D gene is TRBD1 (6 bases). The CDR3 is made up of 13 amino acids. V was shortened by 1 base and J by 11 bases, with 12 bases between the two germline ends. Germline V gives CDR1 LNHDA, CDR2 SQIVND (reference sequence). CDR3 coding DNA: TGTGCCAGTAGTATAGCCACTACAGGGACCCAGCATTTT. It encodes CASSIATTGTQHF.

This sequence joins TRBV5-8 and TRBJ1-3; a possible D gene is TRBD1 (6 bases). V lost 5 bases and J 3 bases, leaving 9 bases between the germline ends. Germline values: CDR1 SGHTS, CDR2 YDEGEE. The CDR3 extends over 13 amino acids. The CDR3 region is CASSRGYGNTIYF. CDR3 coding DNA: TGTGCCAGCAGTAGGGGGTATGGAAACACCATATATTTT.

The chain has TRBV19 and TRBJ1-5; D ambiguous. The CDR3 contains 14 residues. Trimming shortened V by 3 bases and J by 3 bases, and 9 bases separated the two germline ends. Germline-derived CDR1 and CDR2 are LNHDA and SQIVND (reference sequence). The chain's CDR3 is CASSMREINQPQHF. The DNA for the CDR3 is TGTGCCAGTAGTATGCGGGAGATCAATCAGCCCCAGCATTTT.

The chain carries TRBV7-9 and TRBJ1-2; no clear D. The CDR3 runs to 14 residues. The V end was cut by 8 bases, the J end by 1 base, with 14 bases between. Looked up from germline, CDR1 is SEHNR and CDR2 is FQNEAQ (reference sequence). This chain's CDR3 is CASHRSAFNYGYTF. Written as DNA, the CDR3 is TGTGCCAGCCACCGGTCCGCTTTTAACTATGGCTACACCTTC.

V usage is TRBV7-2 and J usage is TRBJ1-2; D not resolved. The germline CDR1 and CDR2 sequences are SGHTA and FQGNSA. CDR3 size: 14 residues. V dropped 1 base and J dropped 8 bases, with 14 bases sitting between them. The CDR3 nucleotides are TGTGCCAGCAGCTTAGTCGTGGGAGGCAGGGGCTACACCTTC. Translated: CASSLVVGGRGYTF.

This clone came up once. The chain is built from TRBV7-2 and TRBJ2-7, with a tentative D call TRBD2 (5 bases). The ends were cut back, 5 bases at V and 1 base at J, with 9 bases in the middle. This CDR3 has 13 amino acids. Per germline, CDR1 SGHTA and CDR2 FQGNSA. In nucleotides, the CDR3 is TGTGCCAGCAGCCCTGAGGGTTCCTACGAGCAGTACTTC. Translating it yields CASSPEGSYEQYF.

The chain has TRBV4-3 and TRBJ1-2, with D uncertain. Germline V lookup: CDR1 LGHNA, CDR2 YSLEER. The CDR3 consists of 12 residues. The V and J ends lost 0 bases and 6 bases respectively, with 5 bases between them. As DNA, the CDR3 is TGCGCCAGCAGCCAAGAGTATCATGGCTACACCTTC. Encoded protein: CASSQEYHGYTF.